What follows are 15 T cell receptor beta chains derived from one specimen sequenced in a study of blood T cell repertoires in COVID-19. TCRdb's table, derived via immunoSEQ multiplex PCR, lists solely in-frame clones and lacks some. The sample lists some 120,000 clones; 83% were seen once. Sequencing was carried out using peripheral blood. These receptors all come from a man aged 80 or over with active or convalescent COVID-19.

This chain links TRBV4-1 with TRBJ1-1; maybe TRBD1 (5 bases). Trimming shortened V by 4 bases and J by 8 bases, and 17 bases separated the two germline ends. The CDR3 contains 14 residues. The V gene's germline CDR1 is MGHRA and CDR2 YSYEKL. As DNA, the CDR3 is TGCGCCAGCAGCCCCCCGGGACTGCCTGAGGAAGCTTTCTTT. The encoded protein is CASSPPGLPEEAFF.

This rearrangement joins TRBV7-2 to TRBJ2-5; D uncertain. V dropped 7 bases and J dropped 5 bases, with 17 bases sitting between them. The length of the CDR3 is 14 residues. Germline assignment: CDR1 SGHTA and CDR2 FQGNSA. This chain's CDR3 is CASTALPGWETQYF. In DNA form, the CDR3 reads TGTGCCAGCACGGCACTCCCAGGCTGGGAGACCCAGTACTTC.

The gene calls are TRBV6-1 and TRBJ1-5, with D uncertain. The V end lost 2 bases, the J end lost 4 bases, and 3 bases lay between the germline ends. From germline, CDR1 is MNHNS and CDR2 SASEGT. The CDR3 extends over 12 amino acids. Here the CDR3 DNA reads TGTGCCAGCAGTGAACTGAATCAGCCCCAGCATTTT. This translates into CASSELNQPQHF.

The chain carries TRBV4-1 and TRBJ2-4; a possible D gene is TRBD1 (5 bases). V shed 0 bases and J shed 8 bases, with 14 bases lying between them. The CDR3 is 15 amino acids. Germline-derived CDR1 and CDR2 are MGHRA and YSYEKL. CDR3 nucleotide sequence: TGCGCCAGCAGCCAAGAACCGGTAGGGGTGTACATTCAGTACTTC. Amino acid sequence: CASSQEPVGVYIQYF.

This clone was seen a handful of times. The CDR3 DNA reads as TGTGCCAGTAGTATAGCTGGAGGAGCCTACGAGCAGTACTTC. This gives the protein CASSIAGGAYEQYF. The chain links TRBV19 to TRBJ2-7; possible D gene TRBD2, 5 bases. Germline V gene sequence: CDR1 LNHDA, CDR2 SQIVND (reference sequence). V was trimmed by 1 base and J by 2 bases, leaving 9 bases between them. The CDR3 has 14 amino acids. Supplemented by reference TRBV19 and TRBJ2-7, the full variable domain reads DGGITQSPKYLFRKEGQNVTLSCEQNLNHDAMYWYRQDPGQGLRLIYYSQIVNDFQKGDIAEGYSVSREKKESFPLTVTSAQKNPTAFYLCASSIAGGAYEQYFGPGTRLTVT.

J is TRBJ1-2 and V is TRBV3-1 (or the pseudogene TRBV3-2); D gene ambiguous. This CDR3 is 12 amino acids long. The germline V gene has CDR1 LGHDT and CDR2 YNNKEL (reference sequence). Between the trimmed V and J ends, which lost 2 bases and 7 bases, there was a span of 8 bases. CDR3 sequence: CASSQPPGGYTF. For the CDR3, the DNA is TGTGCCAGCAGCCAACCCCCAGGTGGCTACACCTTC.

The J gene is TRBJ2-1, the V gene TRBV18, with D perhaps matching TRBD1 (5 bases). The CDR3 contains 16 residues. V lost 1 base to trimming and J lost 0 bases, with 10 bases between them. Germline V CDR1 and CDR2: KGHSH, LQKENI. CDR3 coding DNA: TGTGCCAGCTCACCACAACAGGTTCTCTCCTACAATGAGCAGTTCTTC. Translation: CASSPQQVLSYNEQFF.

V and J are TRBV21-1 and TRBJ2-7; TRBD1, as called in the table, went unchecked against the DNA. TRBV21-1 is a pseudogene locus. This CDR3 region has 13 residues. CDR3 in DNA: TGTGCCAGCAGCCCACCAGGGTGTTGGGAGCAGTACTTC. Translation gives CASSPPGCWEQYF.

In this sample, this clone turned up a few times. V is TRBV6-4 and J is TRBJ2-2; 7 nucleotides align to TRBD1. This CDR3 comprises 15 residues. The germline V gene has CDR1 MRHNA and CDR2 SNTAGT. V trimming: 4 bases; J trimming: 0 bases; junction bases outside the gene matches: 2. CDR3 amino acids: CASSVGTANTGELFF. In nucleotides, the CDR3 is TGTGCCAGCAGTGTCGGGACAGCGAACACCGGGGAGCTGTTTTTT.

This clone was recorded a few times. V and J are TRBV6-1 and TRBJ2-7, with TRBD1 matching 7 bases. Germline V gene data show CDR1 as MNHNS and CDR2 as SASEGT. V trimming: 0 bases; J trimming: 2 bases; junction bases outside the gene matches: 4. This CDR3 contains 15 residues. CDR3 residues: CASSEAGQMTYEQYF. The CDR3 DNA is TGTGCCAGCAGTGAAGCGGGACAGATGACCTACGAGCAGTACTTC.

This clone was seen more than once but under ten times. The genes are TRBV5-1 and TRBJ2-7, with TRBD1 identical over 9 bases. The CDR3 is made up of 16 amino acids. J lost 5 bases, V lost 0 bases, and 9 bases had no gene match. The germline gives CDR1 SGHRS, CDR2 YFSETQ. The CDR3 spells CASSLATGTGLDEQYF. The CDR3 bases are TGCGCCAGCAGCTTGGCTACCGGGACAGGGCTCGACGAGCAGTACTTC.

The chain joins TRBV19 to TRBJ1-1; D is perhaps TRBD1 (5 bases). CDR3 length: 11 amino acids. Trimming removed 8 bases from V and 7 bases from J, with 11 bases in between. The germline V gene has CDR1 LNHDA and CDR2 SQIVND (reference sequence). CDR3 sequence (DNA): TGTGCCAGTCTTGGGGGGATTGAAGCTTTCTTT. Its protein is CASLGGIEAFF.

The V gene is TRBV5-6, the J gene TRBJ2-3; D gene ambiguous. Per the germline V gene, CDR1 is SGHDT and CDR2 is YYEEEE. Trimming removed 0 bases from V and 2 bases from J, with 7 bases in between. The CDR3 is made up of 14 amino acids. CDR3 amino acids: CASSLETFTDTQYF. The CDR3 coding sequence is TGTGCCAGCAGCTTGGAAACTTTCACAGATACGCAGTATTTT.

The chain uses TRBV12-3 or TRBV12-4 and TRBJ1-1, with 7 bases that match TRBD1. The CDR3 is 11 residues long. V was clipped by 5 bases and J by 8 bases; unmatched bases: 2. This CDR3 is CASSKTGEAFF. As DNA, the CDR3 is TGTGCCAGCAGTAAGACAGGGGAAGCTTTCTTT.

The rearrangement links TRBV7-9 to TRBJ2-7; D remains unclear. V shed 6 bases and J shed 0 bases, with 12 bases lying between them. Germline lookup yields CDR1 SEHNR and CDR2 FQNEAQ (reference sequence). The CDR3 extends over 14 amino acids. Here the CDR3 DNA reads TGTGCCAGCAGGTCCGACACTTACTCCTACGAGCAGTACTTC. This gives the protein CASRSDTYSYEQYF.